The clone carrying this TCR beta chain appeared many times. Its antigen remains unidentified. The data originate from a study of response to subunit inactivated influenza vaccine. Overall study findings and caveats: The authors proposed limited new T cell recruitment per seasonal influenza vaccination.

One entry per CDR3 protein, called by TCRdb with MiXCR from the RT-PCR reads. This table holds 500,000 to 650,000 distinct CDR3 sequences, less than 8% found once. The CDR3 loop spans 14 amino acids. Unmatched junction bases numbered 1, after V lost 3 bases and J lost 3 bases. Germline loops: CDR1 MDHEN, CDR2 SYDVKM. The sequenced sample was PBMCs from blood, obtained less than 30 months after vaccination. The clonotype originates from a man between 50 and 75 years old who received an inactivated influenza vaccine. This rearrangement joins TRBV28 to TRBJ2-4; 8 nucleotides line up with TRBD1. The CDR3 sequence: CASSFTGGKNIQYF. CDR3 nucleotide sequence: TGTGCCAGCAGTTTCACAGGGGGCAAAAACATTCAGTACTTC.